One T cell receptor beta chain is described in this entry. The specificity of this receptor is unknown. Base qualities are not recorded, but no much larger clone differs from it by a single base. The cysteine opens and the phenylalanine closes a CDR3 of 14 amino acids. The DNA shown is the 42-base CDR3, in frame from base 1. V sheds 2 bases and J sheds 2 bases, leaving 10 bases between their ends. For CDR1 and CDR2, the germline V gene lists SGHRS and YFSETQ. Patients with autoimmune disease history or receiving systemic immunosuppression were excluded from the trial. Peripheral blood for TCR sequencing was drawn from every dose cohort at baseline, at cycle 4 day 1 and at cycle 7 day 1. The samples were drawn from a first-in-human, open-label, multicenter phase I dose-escalation trial of ivuxolimab. Adults with locally advanced or metastatic melanoma, renal cell carcinoma, hepatocellular carcinoma or head and neck squamous cell carcinoma were enrolled in the trial. Before TCR sequencing, CD4+ T cells and CD8+ T cells were sorted from peripheral blood as separate populations.

Genomic DNA was extracted from sorted cells for sequencing of the TCRbeta CDR3 region. The immunoSEQ Assay was used to sequence the TCRbeta CDR3 regions. TCRdb took over this immuneACCESS table, retaining in-frame rearrangements with V and J assigned. Such tables are incomplete; in checked studies, under half of the missing clones stem from an unresolved V gene, and the remainder is unexplained. This sample is represented by 50,000 to 65,000 clones; around 89% of them were singletons. 0.67% of the sample comes from the top ten. This sample was taken from a study of OX40 agonist ivuxolimab in advanced cancers. Some background on the complete study: Ivuxolimab, which targeted the costimulatory receptor OX40 (CD134), was an agonistic, fully human IgG2 monoclonal antibody. The paper covers the monotherapy dose-escalation part of the phase I ivuxolimab trial, which included N of about 56 patients. The point of sequencing TCRbeta in the periphery was to test whether ivuxolimab changed TCR sequence diversity and drove clonal T-cell expansion. Three dose-escalation patients achieved partial responses, one with hepatocellular carcinoma and two with cutaneous melanoma. In the dose-escalation cohort, 82.7% of patients were male, and the mean age was approximately 60 years, with a range of roughly 23 to 85. Of the 50 to 55 dose-escalation patients, hepatocellular carcinoma was present in about 20, melanoma in approximately 15, renal cell carcinoma in 9 and head and neck cancer in 9. Prior anti-PD-1, anti-PD-L1 or anti-CTLA-4 therapy was permitted, and 40% to 50% of dose-escalation patients had received checkpoint inhibitors. Intravenous ivuxolimab was administered to patients every 2 weeks at six dose levels: 0.01, 0.1, 0.3, 1.5, 3 and 10 mg/kg. On the study overall, not on this receptor specifically: Clonal expansion of both CD4+ and CD8+ blood T cells was observed from baseline to week 6 at doses 0.1 to 3.0 mg/kg. Antigen specificity was not determined for the clonally expanded peripheral T cells. Partial responders in the 0.1-3.0 mg/kg groups had among the lowest normalized peripheral clonal expansion, especially among CD8+ T cells. Low levels of normalized T-cell clonal expansion were also seen in some patients who did not respond. After ivuxolimab, more expanded clones were found on average in CD8+ T cells than in CD4+ T cells.

This clonotype was sampled from an adult with an advanced solid tumor such as melanoma, head and neck, liver or kidney cancer. Recombination linked TRBV5-1 to TRBJ1-2, and the D gene may be TRBD1, 6 bases matching. This material consisted of CD4+ or CD8+ T cells sorted from blood, taken in a trial of the OX40 agonist ivuxolimab. The nucleotide sequence is TGCGCCAGCAGCTTCGGGACAAACAACTATGGCTACACCTTC. This is translated as CASSFGTNNYGYTF. Here the CDR3 is joined to the reference TRBV5-1 and TRBJ1-2 genes, and the full variable domain is: KAGVTQTPRYLIKTRGQQVTLSCSPISGHRSVSWYQQTPGQGLQFLFEYFSETQRNKGNFPGRFSGRQFSNSRSEMNVSTLELGDSALYLCASSFGTNNYGYTFGSGTRLTVV.